Each of the 30 T cell receptor beta chains below was sequenced from the same sample in a study of shared clonotypes between healthy human individuals. Clones were sequenced by immunoSEQ multiplex PCR, and TCRdb holds only the in-frame ones, with some missing. The repertoire includes 2 million to 3 million clones, more than 80% of them detected once, and roughly 0.13% sits in the top ten. The specimen was naive CD4+ T cells sorted from blood. Documented subset: CD45RA+ positively selected. These receptors were collected from a man aged 18 to 30 in good health.

This clone was seen once. The rearrangement links TRBV6-1 to TRBJ2-7; no clear D gene. V lost 1 base and J 2 bases, leaving 12 bases between the germline ends. Per the germline V gene, CDR1 is MNHNS and CDR2 is SASEGT. This CDR3 contains 15 residues. The CDR3 DNA reads as TGTGCCAGCAGTGAAGGCGTCCTATCTCCCTACGAGCAGTACTTC. Protein product: CASSEGVLSPYEQYF.

V is TRBV7-9 and J is TRBJ2-5; TRBD2 matches 7 bases. This CDR3 has 16 amino acids. CDR1 and CDR2 from the germline V gene are SEHNR and FQNEAQ (reference sequence). V lost 1 base, J lost 4 bases, and 9 bases stayed unmatched. CDR3 sequence: CASSLGRGVILETQYF. The CDR3 nucleotides read TGTGCCAGCAGCTTAGGCCGGGGGGTAATCCTAGAGACCCAGTACTTC.

This chain uses TRBV15 with TRBJ1-5, with 10 bases fitting TRBD1. Germline-derived CDR1 and CDR2 are LNHNV and YYDKDF (reference sequence). The CDR3 length is 15 residues. V dropped 5 bases and J dropped 6; count of bases not matched to a gene: 7. This CDR3 is CATSWGQGSAQPQHF. The CDR3 DNA reads TGTGCCACCAGCTGGGGACAGGGGAGTGCTCAGCCCCAGCATTTT.

V usage is TRBV19 and J usage is TRBJ1-4; D may be TRBD1 (6 bases). Germline loops: CDR1 LNHDA, CDR2 SQIVND (reference sequence). V was pared by 4 bases and J by 4 bases, with 13 bases between. This CDR3 has 15 amino acids. The CDR3 coding sequence is TGTGCCAGTAGTAGCAGAGGGGGGGGTAATGAAAAACTGTTTTTT. Its protein product is CASSSRGGGNEKLFF.

The gene calls are TRBV30 and TRBJ2-7; D unresolved. The V end was cut by 8 bases, the J end by 0 bases, with 17 bases between. The CDR3 is made up of 14 amino acids. Germline lookup yields CDR1 GTSNPN and CDR2 SVGIG (reference sequence). The CDR3 nucleotides read TGTGCCGGAACACAAGACACCCGCTCCTACGAGCAGTACTTC. It yields the protein CAGTQDTRSYEQYF.

This chain connects TRBV2 to TRBJ2-2; D is ambiguous. The CDR3 spans 14 residues. Trimming left V 3 bases short and J 0 bases short, with 5 bases between. Germline CDR1 is SNHLY and CDR2 is FYNNEI. The CDR3 protein is CASSDTSNTGELFF. The CDR3 bases are TGTGCCAGCAGTGACACCTCGAACACCGGGGAGCTGTTTTTT.

Turning to this clone: Other DNA variants within this sample encode the same CDR3. V usage is TRBV7-9 and J usage is TRBJ2-7; D not resolved. Germline loops: CDR1 SEHNR, CDR2 FQNEAQ (reference sequence). The V and J ends lost 5 bases and 5 bases respectively, with 7 bases between them. This CDR3 contains 11 residues. CDR3 sequence (DNA): TGTGCCAGCAGCCGGGCGGACGAGCAGTACTTC. It yields the protein CASSRADEQYF.

This clone appeared a single time. The rearrangement links TRBV10-3 to TRBJ2-5, with TRBD2 matching 10 bases. Germline loops: CDR1 ENHRY, CDR2 SYGVKD. J was trimmed by 5 bases and V by 9 bases; bases with no gene match: 6. The CDR3 totals 13 residues. The CDR3 DNA reads TGTGCCATAGCGGGAGGGCCGGGTGAGACCCAGTACTTC. Its protein is CAIAGGPGETQYF.

The rearrangement joins TRBV7-9 to TRBJ1-2, with D possibly TRBD1 on 6 matching bases. CDR1 is SEHNR and CDR2 is FQNEAQ in the germline V gene (reference sequence). Trimming pared 1 base from V and 5 bases from J, leaving 23 bases between. This CDR3 is built from 18 residues. DNA for the CDR3: TGTGCCAGCAGCTTAGGGGCGGTGTTGTCGGGGGGCGCGTATGGCTACACCTTC. It yields the protein CASSLGAVLSGGAYGYTF.

This clone was counted a single time. V gene TRBV9 combines with J gene TRBJ2-2; a weak D match, TRBD2 (7 bases). The germline CDR1 and CDR2 sequences are SGDLS and YYNGEE. There are 12 residues in the CDR3. The V gene lost 7 bases and the J gene lost 5 bases, with 9 bases spanning the gap. Here the CDR3 reads CASGGATGELFF. Here the CDR3 DNA reads TGTGCCAGCGGGGGGGCGACCGGGGAGCTGTTTTTT.

The rearrangement uses TRBV7-3 and TRBJ1-3; possibly TRBD1 for D (6 bases). The CDR3 spans 16 residues. V lost 8 bases, J lost 0 bases, and 17 bases lay in between. CDR1 is SGHTA and CDR2 is FQGTGA in the germline V gene. In DNA form, the CDR3 reads TGTGCCAGCCTCCTGAGACAGGTGGACTCTGGAAACACCATATATTTT. Amino acids: CASLLRQVDSGNTIYF. Full variable domain (missing parts from reference TRBV7-3 and TRBJ1-3): GAGVSQTPSNKVTEKGKYVELRCDPISGHTALYWYRQSLGQGPEFLIYFQGTGAADDSGLPNDRFFAVRPEGSVSTLKIQRTERGDSAVYLCASLLRQVDSGNTIYFGEGSWLTVV.

This clone has only a few counts. V is TRBV10-3 and J is TRBJ1-2; unclear D gene. Trimming removed 6 bases at V and 0 bases at J, with 5 bases between. This CDR3 contains 12 residues. In germline, CDR1 is ENHRY, CDR2 SYGVKD. CDR3 in amino acids: CAISPSNYGYTF. The CDR3 region has the DNA TGTGCCATCAGCCCGTCTAACTATGGCTACACCTTC.

J is TRBJ1-5 and V is TRBV6-5, with 12 positions matching TRBD1. With 6 bases clipped from V and 7 bases from J, the junction kept 7 bases outside the gene matches. Looked up from germline, CDR1 is MNHEY and CDR2 is SVGAGI. The length of the CDR3 is 15 residues. DNA for the CDR3: TGTGCCAGCAGCGCCGGGACAGGGGGCCGACAGCCCCAGCATTTT. Translated: CASSAGTGGRQPQHF.

The chain combines TRBV13 with TRBJ2-3, with 11 positions matching TRBD2. Germline values: CDR1 PRHDT, CDR2 FYEKMQ (reference sequence). The CDR3 consists of 16 residues. Unmatched junction bases numbered 1, after V lost 2 bases and J lost 0 bases. The DNA of the CDR3 is TGTGCCAGCAGCTTAAGGACTAGCGGGAGCACAGATACGCAGTATTTT. Protein: CASSLRTSGSTDTQYF.

Points on this clone: This sample includes further DNA sequences coding for the same CDR3. The V call is TRBV7-9, the J call TRBJ2-5; 8 bases are a match to TRBD2. The J segment lost 1 base and the V segment lost 5 bases, leaving 3 bases of the junction unmatched. Germline lookup yields CDR1 SEHNR and CDR2 FQNEAQ (reference sequence). CDR3 length: 14 residues. CDR3 in amino acids: CASSPGGGQETQYF. DNA of the CDR3: TGTGCCAGCAGCCCCGGGGGGGGCCAAGAGACCCAGTACTTC.

V and J are TRBV30 and TRBJ1-4, with D perhaps matching TRBD1 (5 bases). The V and J ends lost 3 bases and 2 bases respectively, with 13 bases between them. Germline lookup yields CDR1 GTSNPN and CDR2 SVGIG (reference sequence). The CDR3 consists of 15 residues. The CDR3 is CAWSLRGTTNEKLFF. The CDR3 DNA follows: TGTGCCTGGAGCCTACGAGGGACGACTAATGAAAAACTGTTTTTT.

The chain has TRBV7-2 and TRBJ2-7; D gene unclear. Deletions cut 2 bases from V and 6 bases from J, with 11 bases between. Germline V gene sequence: CDR1 SGHTA, CDR2 FQGNSA. The CDR3 has 13 amino acids. For the CDR3, the DNA is TGTGCCAGCAGCTTATTAGGGCAAGGCGAGCAGTACTTC. Translation gives CASSLLGQGEQYF.

The chain combines TRBV11-3 with TRBJ2-7; 7 bases line up with TRBD1. CDR3 length: 11 amino acids. J was trimmed by 9 bases and V by 5 bases; bases with no gene match: 4. Germline loops: CDR1 SGHNT, CDR2 YENEEA. CDR3 DNA sequence: TGTGCCAGCAGCCTCCGGGACAGGCAGTACTTC. Its protein product is CASSLRDRQYF.

The chain recombines TRBV25-1 with TRBJ2-1; D is undetermined. Germline V gene sequence: CDR1 MGHDK, CDR2 SYGVNS. Trimming pared 0 bases from V and 6 bases from J, leaving 6 bases between. This CDR3 has 13 residues. The CDR3 loop is CASSEYKFNEQFF. The CDR3, as DNA: TGTGCCAGCAGTGAATATAAGTTCAATGAGCAGTTCTTC.

The V and J genes are TRBV28 and TRBJ2-3; no definite D call. Germline assignment: CDR1 MDHEN and CDR2 SYDVKM. Trimming shortened V by 7 bases and J by 1 base, and 12 bases separated the two germline ends. The CDR3 is 14 residues long. The CDR3 coding sequence is TGTGCCAGCAATAGGGCAGGCGGCACAGATACGCAGTATTTT. Its translation is CASNRAGGTDTQYF.

This clone was counted a few times. Other DNA sequences from this sample encode an identical CDR3 as well. V is TRBV30 and J is TRBJ1-1; D gene unclear. CDR3 size: 13 residues. Germline CDR1 GTSNPN, CDR2 SVGIG (reference sequence). The germline V and J ends were trimmed by 1 base and 0 bases, with 6 bases remaining between them. This CDR3 is CAWSEQMNTEAFF. In DNA form, the CDR3 reads TGTGCCTGGAGTGAACAGATGAACACTGAAGCTTTCTTT.

This rearrangement joins TRBV6-1 to TRBJ1-2; 9 nucleotides align to TRBD1. The CDR3 loop spans 15 amino acids. The V segment lost 2 bases and the J segment 5 bases; nucleotides outside the gene matches: 6. Per the germline V gene, CDR1 is MNHNS and CDR2 is SASEGT. The CDR3 region has the DNA TGTGCCAGCAGTGAATCCGGGACAGGGTGGTATGGCTACACCTTC. This sequence encodes CASSESGTGWYGYTF.

The chain combines TRBV9 with TRBJ2-1; D may match TRBD1 or TRBD2 (5 bases each). CDR1 is SGDLS, CDR2 YYNGEE, per germline. V was cut by 3 bases and J by 7 bases, with 20 bases left in between. The CDR3 extends over 16 amino acids. The chain's CDR3 is CASSGTGASDWNEQFF. In DNA form, the CDR3 reads TGTGCCAGCAGCGGGACTGGGGCGTCCGATTGGAATGAGCAGTTCTTC.

The V gene is TRBV7-2, the J gene TRBJ1-2, with TRBD1 matching over 10 bases. The CDR3 is 11 residues long. Germline V lookup: CDR1 SGHTA, CDR2 FQGNSA. V dropped 4 bases and J dropped 13; count of bases not matched to a gene: 3. CDR3 sequence: CASSSGQGVTF. The DNA for the CDR3 is TGTGCCAGCAGCTCAGGACAGGGGGTCACCTTC.

This clone was recorded once. The J gene is TRBJ2-7, the V gene TRBV5-1; the D is unclear. Trimming left V 3 bases short and J 0 bases short, with 10 bases between. The V gene's germline CDR1 is SGHRS and CDR2 YFSETQ. This CDR3 spans 14 amino acids. For the CDR3, the DNA is TGCGCCAGCAGCTCTTCCTCGAGCTCCTACGAGCAGTACTTC. Its protein is CASSSSSSSYEQYF.

The sample holds one count of this clone. V and J are TRBV7-9 and TRBJ1-6, with 9 bases matching TRBD1. V shed 6 bases and J 8 bases; nucleotides not matched to a gene: 5. Germline CDR1 is SEHNR and CDR2 is FQNEAQ (reference sequence). This CDR3 comprises 14 residues. The CDR3 reads CASRSQGAHSPLHF. The CDR3 bases are TGTGCCAGCAGATCACAGGGGGCGCATTCACCCCTCCACTTT.

This clone occurred a few times. The chain joins TRBV19 to TRBJ2-2; the D is unclear. With 5 bases removed from V and 3 bases from J, the gap between germline ends came to 4 bases. Germline-derived CDR1 and CDR2 are LNHDA and SQIVND (reference sequence). The CDR3 is 12 residues long. The CDR3: CASSWYTGELFF. DNA for the CDR3: TGTGCCAGTAGTTGGTACACCGGGGAGCTGTTTTTT.

The gene calls are TRBV5-1 and TRBJ1-1, with D uncertain. The CDR3 consists of 16 residues. The V gene lost 9 bases and the J gene lost 1 base, with 22 bases spanning the gap. Germline CDR1 reads SGHRS; CDR2 reads YFSETQ. This CDR3 is CATTKAGKEGNTEAFF. The CDR3 DNA sequence: TGCGCCACCACAAAGGCCGGGAAGGAGGGGAACACTGAAGCTTTCTTT.

This chain uses TRBV18 with TRBJ2-7; 9 bases align to TRBD1. The CDR3 spans 15 residues. Germline CDR1 reads KGHSH; CDR2 reads LQKENI. The J segment lost 0 bases and the V segment lost 4 bases, leaving 4 bases of the junction unmatched. CDR3 region: CASSQRQGVSYEQYF. CDR3 nucleotide sequence: TGTGCCAGCTCACAAAGACAGGGGGTCTCCTACGAGCAGTACTTC.

Comment on this clone: The same CDR3 arises from other DNA sequences in this sample as well. V and J are TRBV18 and TRBJ1-4, with D unclear. Germline-derived CDR1 and CDR2 are KGHSH and LQKENI. The CDR3 is 14 amino acids. The V gene lost 3 bases and the J gene lost 5 bases, with 10 bases spanning the gap. The CDR3 DNA reads TGTGCCAGCTCACCGGGAACGGAGAATGAAAAACTGTTTTTT. Translation: CASSPGTENEKLFF.